What follows describes a single T cell receptor (beta chain). Its target antigen remains unknown. Base qualities are not at hand, and no much larger clone is one base apart. This specimen comes from a study of blood T cell repertoires in COVID-19 (dated by TCRdb to the early 2020s). A note on the overall study: Collaborator samples came from the United States, Italy and Spain and covered acute and convalescent phases of COVID-19. The sample metadata nearly always contained a de-identified subject ID, COVID-19 status, age in years and sex. The prospective study material was composed of cDNA or gDNA derived from T cells, B-cell-depleted T cells, or PBMCs. The samples were drawn from the first 160 participants of the ongoing ImmuneRACE study and from 950 to 1,500 subjects provided by 6 global collaborators. The repertoires were made available in a free public database intended to serve as a resource for research on the immune response to SARS-CoV-2. Subjects who had been exposed to COVID-19, were actively infected with it, or had recovered from it provided the deeply sampled blood TCRbeta repertoires that made up the dataset. Where available, HLA class I and class II types were obtained from metadata supplied by the sample provider rather than from assay-based typing. Broad study findings and their caveats: How much clinical and demographic metadata was included differed by source and by participant, and the metadata was provided uncurated.

V is shortened by 7 bases, J by 2 bases, and the region joining them spans 14 bases. The germline V gene sets CDR1 to SNHLY and CDR2 to FYNNEI. The CDR3 starts with the cysteine, ends with the phenylalanine, and has 14 residues. Of the read, only the CDR3 DNA is kept; its 42 bases are in frame from base 1. TCRbeta CDR3 regions were amplified from genomic DNA using the immunoSEQ Assay, a bias-controlled multiplex PCR. The authors' pipeline ran thus. Within the assay, amplification of reference gene primers was used to estimate how many nucleated cells each sample contained. To quantify the absolute abundance of each unique TCRbeta CDR3 rearrangement, sequence reads were collapsed and filtered. For each sample, productive Simpson clonality was calculated by taking the square root of Simpson's diversity index across productive rearrangements. Held by TCRdb, this immuneACCESS table contains in-frame sequences only and omits some clones. Under half of the omission traces to an unresolved V gene where checked; the cause of the rest is unknown. The V and J calls and clone size are taken from that table; D and trimming were inferred from the DNA. The sample includes over 100,000 clones, with 79% observed a single time. The ten largest clones add up to roughly 4% of the sample.

The collaborating institutions used their own protocols to collect whole blood in K2EDTA tubes. Collaborator samples were shipped for TCRbeta analysis as frozen whole blood, isolated PBMCs, or DNA extracted from either sample type. Source material: peripheral blood. The TCR sequence derives from a woman of 80 years or more with acute or convalescent COVID-19. This sequence uses TRBV2 and TRBJ2-5, with TRBD1 tentatively as D gene (5 bases match). At the DNA level, the sequence is TGTGCCAGCAAGCCAGGGAAGGTTCAAGAGACCCAGTACTTC. Its product reads: CASKPGKVQETQYF.